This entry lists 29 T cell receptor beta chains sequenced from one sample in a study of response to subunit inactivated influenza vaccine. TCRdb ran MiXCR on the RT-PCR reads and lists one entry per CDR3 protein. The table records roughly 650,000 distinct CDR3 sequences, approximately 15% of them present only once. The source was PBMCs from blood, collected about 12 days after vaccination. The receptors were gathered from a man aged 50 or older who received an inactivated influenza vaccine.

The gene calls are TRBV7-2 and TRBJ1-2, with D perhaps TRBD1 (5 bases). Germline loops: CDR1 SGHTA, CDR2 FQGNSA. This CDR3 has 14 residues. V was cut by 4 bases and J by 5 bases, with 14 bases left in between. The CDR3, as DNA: TGTGCCAGCAGCTCCACAGGAGGAGGTTATGGCTACACCTTC. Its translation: CASSSTGGGYGYTF.

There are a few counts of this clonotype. CDR3 in DNA: TGTGCCAGCAGTTTATCGGGGGGCAGGAACGAGCAGTACTTC. Its translation: CASSLSGGRNEQYF. The V and J genes are TRBV12-3 or TRBV12-4 and TRBJ2-7, with D perhaps matching TRBD2 (7 bases). Trimming removed 2 bases from V and 5 bases from J, with 13 bases in between. The CDR3 spans 14 residues.

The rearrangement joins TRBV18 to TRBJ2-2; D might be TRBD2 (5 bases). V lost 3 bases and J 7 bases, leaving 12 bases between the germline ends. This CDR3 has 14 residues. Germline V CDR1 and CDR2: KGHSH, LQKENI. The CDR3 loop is CASSPWRGIGELFF. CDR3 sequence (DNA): TGTGCCAGCTCACCTTGGCGAGGGATCGGGGAGCTGTTTTTT.

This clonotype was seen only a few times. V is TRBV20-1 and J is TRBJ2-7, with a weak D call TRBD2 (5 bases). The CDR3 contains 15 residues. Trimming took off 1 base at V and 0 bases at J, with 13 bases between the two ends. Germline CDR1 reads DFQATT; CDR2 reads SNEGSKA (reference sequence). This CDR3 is CSARVGSLFSYEQYF. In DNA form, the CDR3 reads TGCAGTGCTAGAGTAGGGAGCCTCTTCTCCTACGAGCAGTACTTC.

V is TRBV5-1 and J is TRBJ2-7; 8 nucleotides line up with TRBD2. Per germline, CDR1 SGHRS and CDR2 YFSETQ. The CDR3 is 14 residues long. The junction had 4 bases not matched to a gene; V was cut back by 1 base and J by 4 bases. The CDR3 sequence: CASSLQAGEYEQYF. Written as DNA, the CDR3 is TGCGCCAGCAGCTTGCAAGCGGGAGAGTACGAGCAGTACTTC. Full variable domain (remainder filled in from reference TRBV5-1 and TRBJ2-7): KAGVTQTPRYLIKTRGQQVTLSCSPISGHRSVSWYQQTPGQGLQFLFEYFSETQRNKGNFPGRFSGRQFSNSRSEMNVSTLELGDSALYLCASSLQAGEYEQYFGPGTRLTVT.

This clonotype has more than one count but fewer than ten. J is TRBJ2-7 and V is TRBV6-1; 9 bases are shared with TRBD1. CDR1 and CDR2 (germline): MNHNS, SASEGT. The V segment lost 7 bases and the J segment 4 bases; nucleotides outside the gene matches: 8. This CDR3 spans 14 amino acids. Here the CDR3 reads CASNPGTGSYEQYF. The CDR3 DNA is TGTGCCAGCAACCCCGGGACAGGGTCTTACGAGCAGTACTTC.

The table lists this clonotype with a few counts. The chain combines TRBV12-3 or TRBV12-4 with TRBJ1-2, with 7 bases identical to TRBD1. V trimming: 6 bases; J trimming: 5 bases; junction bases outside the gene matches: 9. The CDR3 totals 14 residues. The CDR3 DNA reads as TGTGCCAGCAGCCACTACAGGGGCACGTATGGCTACACCTTC. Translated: CASSHYRGTYGYTF.

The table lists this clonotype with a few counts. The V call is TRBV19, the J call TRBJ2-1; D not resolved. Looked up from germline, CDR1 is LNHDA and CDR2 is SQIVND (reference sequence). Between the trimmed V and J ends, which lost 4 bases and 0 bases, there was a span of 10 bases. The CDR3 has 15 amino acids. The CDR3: CASSSSISSYNEQFF. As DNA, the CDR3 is TGTGCCAGTAGTAGCTCCATAAGCTCCTACAATGAGCAGTTCTTC.

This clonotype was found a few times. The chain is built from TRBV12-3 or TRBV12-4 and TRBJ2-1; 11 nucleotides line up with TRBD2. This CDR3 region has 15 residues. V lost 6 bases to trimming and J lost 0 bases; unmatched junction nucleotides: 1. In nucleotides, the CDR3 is TGTGCCAGCAGGACTAGCGGGATCTCCTACAATGAGCAGTTCTTC. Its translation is CASRTSGISYNEQFF.

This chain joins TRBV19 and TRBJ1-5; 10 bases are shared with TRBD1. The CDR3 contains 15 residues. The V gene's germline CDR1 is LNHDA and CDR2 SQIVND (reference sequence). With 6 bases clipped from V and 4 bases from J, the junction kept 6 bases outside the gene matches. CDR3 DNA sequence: TGTGCCAGTAGCCGGGACAGGGGAAGGAATCAGCCCCAGCATTTT. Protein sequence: CASSRDRGRNQPQHF.

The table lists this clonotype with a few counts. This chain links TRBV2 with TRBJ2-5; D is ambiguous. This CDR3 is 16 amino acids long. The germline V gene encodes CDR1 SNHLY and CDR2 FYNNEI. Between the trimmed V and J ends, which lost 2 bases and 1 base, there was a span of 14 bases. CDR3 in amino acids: CASSEKFIGGQETQYF. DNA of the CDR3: TGTGCCAGCAGTGAAAAGTTTATAGGCGGCCAAGAGACCCAGTACTTC.

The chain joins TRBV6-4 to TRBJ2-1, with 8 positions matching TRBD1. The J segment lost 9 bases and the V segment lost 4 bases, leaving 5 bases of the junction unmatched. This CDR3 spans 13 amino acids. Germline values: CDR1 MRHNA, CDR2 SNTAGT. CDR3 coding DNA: TGTGCCAGCAGTGTTGGACAGGGTGCTGAGCAGTTCTTC. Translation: CASSVGQGAEQFF.

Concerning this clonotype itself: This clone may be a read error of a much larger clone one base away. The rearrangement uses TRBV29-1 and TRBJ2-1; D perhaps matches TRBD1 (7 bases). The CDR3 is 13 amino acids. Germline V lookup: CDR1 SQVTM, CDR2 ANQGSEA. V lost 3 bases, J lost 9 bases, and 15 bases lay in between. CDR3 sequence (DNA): TGCAGCGTTGATACAGGGGAGGCGAGTGAGCAGTTCTTC. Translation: CSVDTGEASEQFF.

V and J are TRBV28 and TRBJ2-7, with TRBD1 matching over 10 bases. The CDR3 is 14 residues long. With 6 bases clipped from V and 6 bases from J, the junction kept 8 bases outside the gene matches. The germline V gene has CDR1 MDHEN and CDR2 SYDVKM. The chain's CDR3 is CASSPGQGPLEQYF. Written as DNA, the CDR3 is TGTGCCAGCAGCCCGGGACAGGGGCCTCTCGAGCAGTACTTC.

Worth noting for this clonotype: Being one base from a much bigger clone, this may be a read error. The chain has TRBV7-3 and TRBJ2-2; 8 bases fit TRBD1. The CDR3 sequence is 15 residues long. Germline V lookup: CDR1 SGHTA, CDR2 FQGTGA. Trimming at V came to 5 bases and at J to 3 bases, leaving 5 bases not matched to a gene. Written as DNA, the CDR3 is TGTGCCAGCAGCCGACAGGGGACGTACACCGGGGAGCTGTTTTTT. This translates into CASSRQGTYTGELFF.

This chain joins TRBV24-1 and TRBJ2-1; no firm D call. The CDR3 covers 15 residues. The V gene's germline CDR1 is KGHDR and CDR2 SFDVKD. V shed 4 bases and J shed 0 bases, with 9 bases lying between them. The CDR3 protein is CATSDPGLSYNEQFF. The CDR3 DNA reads TGTGCCACCAGTGACCCCGGGCTCTCCTACAATGAGCAGTTCTTC.

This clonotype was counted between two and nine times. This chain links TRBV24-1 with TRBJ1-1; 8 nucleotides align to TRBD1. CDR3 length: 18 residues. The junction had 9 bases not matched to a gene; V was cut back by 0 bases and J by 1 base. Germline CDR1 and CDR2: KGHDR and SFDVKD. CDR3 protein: CATSDLQFGQGANTEAFF. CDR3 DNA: TGTGCCACCAGTGATTTGCAATTTGGACAGGGAGCGAACACTGAAGCTTTCTTT.

CDR3 in amino acids: CASRSEVTMRSSYNEQFF. CDR3 nucleotide sequence: TGTGCCAGCAGATCAGAGGTCACCATGAGGAGCTCCTACAATGAGCAGTTCTTC. The J gene is TRBJ2-1, the V gene TRBV7-8; D remains unclear. Germline CDR1 SGHVS, CDR2 FQNEAQ. The CDR3 covers 18 residues. Trimming pared 6 bases from V and 0 bases from J, leaving 21 bases between.

The CDR3 reads CASSLMSGGGETQYF. The CDR3 coding sequence is TGTGCCAGCAGCCTGATGTCAGGGGGCGGGGAGACCCAGTACTTC. The chain has TRBV5-5 and TRBJ2-5, with 8 bases fitting TRBD1. CDR1 and CDR2 (germline): SGHKS, YYEKEE (reference sequence). This CDR3 is built from 15 residues. The J segment lost 5 bases and the V segment lost 4 bases, leaving 10 bases of the junction unmatched.

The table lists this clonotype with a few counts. The CDR3 is CASSYQGATGEQFF. CDR3 nucleotide sequence: TGTGCCAGCAGTTACCAGGGGGCAACGGGTGAGCAGTTCTTC. This chain joins TRBV12-3 or TRBV12-4 and TRBJ2-1, with TRBD1 matching 8 bases. The junction had 8 bases not matched to a gene; V was cut back by 4 bases and J by 9 bases. The CDR3 has 14 amino acids.

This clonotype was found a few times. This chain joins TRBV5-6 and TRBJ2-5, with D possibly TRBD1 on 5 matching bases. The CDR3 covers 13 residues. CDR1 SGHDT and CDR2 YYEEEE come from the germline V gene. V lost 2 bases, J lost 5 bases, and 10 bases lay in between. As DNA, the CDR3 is TGTGCCAGCAGCTTCCTGGGGCCGGAGACCCAGTACTTC. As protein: CASSFLGPETQYF.

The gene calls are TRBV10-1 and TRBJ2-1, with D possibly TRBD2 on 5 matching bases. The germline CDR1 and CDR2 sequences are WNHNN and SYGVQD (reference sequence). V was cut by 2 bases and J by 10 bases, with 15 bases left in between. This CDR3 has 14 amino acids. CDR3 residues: CASSESGPPGEQFF. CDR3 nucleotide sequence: TGCGCCAGCAGTGAGAGCGGTCCCCCGGGGGAGCAGTTCTTC.

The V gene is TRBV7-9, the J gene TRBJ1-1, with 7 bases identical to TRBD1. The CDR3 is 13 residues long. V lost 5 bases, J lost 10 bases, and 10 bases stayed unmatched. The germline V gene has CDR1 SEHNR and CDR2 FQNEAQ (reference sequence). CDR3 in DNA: TGTGCCAGCAGCCCCGGACAGGACGCGCTAGCTTTCTTT. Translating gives CASSPGQDALAFF.

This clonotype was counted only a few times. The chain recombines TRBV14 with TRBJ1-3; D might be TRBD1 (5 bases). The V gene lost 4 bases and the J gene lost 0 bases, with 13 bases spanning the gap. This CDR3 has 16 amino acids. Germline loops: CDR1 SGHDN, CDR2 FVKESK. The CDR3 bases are TGTGCCAGCAGCCCTCGAGGACATTTCTCTGGAAACACCATATATTTT. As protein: CASSPRGHFSGNTIYF.

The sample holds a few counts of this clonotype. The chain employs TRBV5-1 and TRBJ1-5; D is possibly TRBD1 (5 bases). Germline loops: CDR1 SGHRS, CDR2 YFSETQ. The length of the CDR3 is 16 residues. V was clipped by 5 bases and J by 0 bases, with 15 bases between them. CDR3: CASSLEGLYSNQPQHF. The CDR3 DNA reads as TGCGCCAGCAGTCTTGAGGGACTATATAGCAATCAGCCCCAGCATTTT.

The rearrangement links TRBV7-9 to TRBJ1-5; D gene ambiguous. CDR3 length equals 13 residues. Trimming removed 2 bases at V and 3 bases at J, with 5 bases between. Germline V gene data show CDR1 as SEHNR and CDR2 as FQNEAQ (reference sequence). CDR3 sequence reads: CASSLSTNQPQHF. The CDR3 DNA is TGTGCCAGCAGCTTAAGCACCAATCAGCCCCAGCATTTT.

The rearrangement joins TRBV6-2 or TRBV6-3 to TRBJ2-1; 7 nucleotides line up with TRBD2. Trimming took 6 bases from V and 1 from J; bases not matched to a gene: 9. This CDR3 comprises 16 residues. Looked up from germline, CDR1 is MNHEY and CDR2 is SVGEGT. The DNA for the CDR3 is TGTGCCAGCAGGAGATATAGCGGGCATTCCTACAATGAGCAGTTCTTC. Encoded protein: CASRRYSGHSYNEQFF.

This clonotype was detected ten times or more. The CDR3 loop is CASSLDPWGRARRSTDTQYF. The CDR3 nucleotides read TGTGCCAGCAGCTTAGATCCTTGGGGGAGGGCCCGTAGAAGCACAGATACGCAGTATTTT. V is TRBV11-3 and J is TRBJ2-3; 7 bases line up with TRBD2. V shed 0 bases, J shed 0 bases, and the junction held 15 bases outside the gene matches. CDR3 length equals 20 residues. CDR1 SGHNT and CDR2 YENEEA come from the germline V gene.

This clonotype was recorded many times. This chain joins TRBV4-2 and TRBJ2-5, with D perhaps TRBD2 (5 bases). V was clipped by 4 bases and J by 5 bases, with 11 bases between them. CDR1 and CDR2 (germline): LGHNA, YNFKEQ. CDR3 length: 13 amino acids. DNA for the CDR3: TGTGCCAGCAGCCTCCTGCGAGGGGAGACCCAGTACTTC. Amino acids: CASSLLRGETQYF.